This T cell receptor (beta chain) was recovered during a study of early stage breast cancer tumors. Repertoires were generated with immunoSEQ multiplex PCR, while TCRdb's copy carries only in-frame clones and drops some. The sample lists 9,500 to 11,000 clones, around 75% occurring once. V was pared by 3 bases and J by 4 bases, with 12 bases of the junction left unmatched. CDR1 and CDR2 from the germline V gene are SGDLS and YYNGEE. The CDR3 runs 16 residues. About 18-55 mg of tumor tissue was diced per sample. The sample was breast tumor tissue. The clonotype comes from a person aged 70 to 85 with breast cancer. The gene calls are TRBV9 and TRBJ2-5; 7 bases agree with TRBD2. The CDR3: CASSAGGLNLGETQYF. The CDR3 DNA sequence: TGTGCCAGCAGCGCGGGGGGACTGAACCTGGGAGAGACCCAGTACTTC.